This is a list of T cell receptor beta chains from one sample in a study of neoadjuvant nivolumab and ipilimumab in lung cancer. Clones were sequenced by immunoSEQ multiplex PCR, and TCRdb holds only the in-frame ones, with some missing. The sample holds approximately 7,000 clones, approximately 80% seen once. Sample: tumor tissue, taken after neoadjuvant nivolumab, alone or with ipilimumab, at or shortly before surgery. These receptors all stem from an adult with non-small cell lung cancer. Each CDR3 is given with its conserved first and last residue. The D gene is left open where the match is weak. Size is stated for part of the rows, as once, few or many counts, or as a class when the clone is expanded.

clone_size j_call cdr3_length d_call v_call cdr3_aa cdr3_nt
- TRBJ1-2 12 - TRBV29-1 CSVTGSNYGYTF TGCAGCGTTACAGGTAGTAACTATGGCTACACCTTC
- TRBJ1-1 12 - TRBV7-9 CASSRDIGEAFF TGTGCCAGCAGCCGGGACATCGGTGAAGCTTTCTTT
- TRBJ1-1 14 - TRBV11-2 CASSSSGGWTEAFF TGTGCCAGCAGCTCATCCGGGGGATGGACTGAAGCTTTCTTT
- TRBJ1-1 14 - TRBV5-1 CASSLMEIKAEAFF TGCGCCAGCAGCTTGATGGAGATCAAGGCTGAAGCTTTCTTT
- TRBJ1-1 15 - TRBV10-3 CAIRDRDKMNTEAFF TGTGCCATCAGAGACAGAGACAAGATGAACACTGAAGCTTTCTTT
few TRBJ2-6 14 - TRBV2 CASLYVTGANVLTF TGTGCCAGCTTGTACGTTACTGGGGCCAACGTCCTGACTTTC
- TRBJ1-1 14 TRBD1 TRBV6-1 CASSEVQGGAEAFF TGTGCCAGCAGTGAAGTGCAGGGGGGCGCTGAAGCTTTCTTT
- TRBJ2-1 16 - TRBV1 CTSSQESGRQNNEQFF TGCACCAGCAGCCAAGAATCGGGTCGCCAGAACAATGAGCAGTTCTTC
- TRBJ1-1 14 - TRBV5-1 CATYEGPSSREAFF TGCGCCACCTACGAGGGACCGAGTTCGAGAGAAGCTTTCTTT
- TRBJ2-1 13 TRBD1 TRBV5-1 CASSLGDSNEQFF TGCGCCAGCAGCTTGGGGGACAGCAATGAGCAGTTCTTC
- TRBJ1-6 18 TRBD1 TRBV18 CASSPQDREFSYNSPLHF TGTGCCAGCTCCCCGCAGGACAGGGAGTTCTCCTATAATTCACCCCTCCACTTT
medium-sized TRBJ1-2 13 TRBD1 TRBV28 CASSVQGNYGYTF TGTGCCAGCAGTGTACAGGGGAACTATGGCTACACCTTC
- TRBJ2-5 15 TRBD2 TRBV5-1 CASGLAGAPQETQYF TGCGCCAGTGGACTAGCGGGGGCCCCACAAGAGACCCAGTACTTC
- TRBJ2-2 14 - TRBV10-1 CASSDSPDTGELFF TGCGCCAGCAGTGACTCCCCTGACACCGGGGAGCTGTTTTTT
- TRBJ1-1 13 - TRBV7-6 CASSLGGKDTAFF TGTGCCAGCAGCTTAGGGGGGAAGGACACAGCTTTCTTT
- TRBJ2-1 11 - TRBV10-2 CASSVGEEQFF TGCGCCAGCAGTGTAGGAGAGGAGCAGTTCTTC
- TRBJ2-5 14 - TRBV7-8 CASSLLYVLETQYF TGTGCCAGCAGCTTACTATACGTGTTGGAGACCCAGTACTTC
- TRBJ2-1 16 - TRBV6-1 CASSGSWSRAIYEQFF TGTGCCAGCAGTGGTTCTTGGAGTCGGGCTATCTATGAGCAGTTCTTC
once TRBJ1-2 13 - TRBV5-1 CASSLDTNYGYTF TGCGCCAGCAGCTTGGACACTAACTATGGCTACACCTTC
- TRBJ2-5 12 TRBD1 TRBV5-4 CASSSDRDVEYF TGTGCCAGCAGCTCCGACAGGGACGTCGAGTACTTC
- TRBJ1-1 12 - TRBV9 CASSPRGTEAFF TGTGCCAGCAGCCCCAGGGGAACTGAAGCTTTCTTT
once TRBJ1-6 15 - TRBV11-2 CASSLMSSYNSPLHF TGTGCCAGCAGCTTAATGAGCTCCTATAATTCACCCCTCCACTTT
once TRBJ2-7 12 - TRBV5-4 CASSLEDYEQYF TGTGCCAGCAGCTTGGAGGACTACGAGCAGTACTTC
- TRBJ1-1 13 - TRBV6-6 CASSPGAGTEAFF TGTGCCAGCAGCCCAGGGGCGGGCACTGAAGCTTTCTTT
- TRBJ1-1 15 TRBD1 TRBV10-3 CAISPIQGAGTEAFF TGTGCCATCAGCCCCATACAGGGGGCGGGTACTGAAGCTTTCTTT
- TRBJ2-7 14 - TRBV10-3 CAITKQSPLDEQYF TGTGCCATCACGAAGCAGTCCCCTCTCGACGAGCAGTACTTC
- TRBJ2-1 15 - TRBV14 CASSQDQAYYNEQFF TGTGCCAGCAGCCAAGATCAGGCATATTACAATGAGCAGTTCTTC
- TRBJ1-2 14 - TRBV4-3 CASSQERPAYGYTF TGCGCCAGCAGCCAAGAGCGACCTGCCTATGGCTACACCTTC
- TRBJ2-2 15 TRBD2 TRBV10-3 CATLLAGASTGELFF TGTGCCACCCTCCTAGCGGGGGCCTCCACCGGGGAGCTGTTTTTT
- TRBJ2-7 13 - TRBV5-4 CASSQDASYEQYF TGTGCCAGCAGCCAGGACGCCTCCTACGAGCAGTACTTC
once TRBJ1-2 13 - TRBV19 CASSVVGGAGYTF TGTGCCAGTAGCGTAGTGGGGGGGGCCGGCTACACCTTC
- TRBJ1-1 15 TRBD1 TRBV7-9 CASSLIQGVNTEAFF TGTGCCAGCAGCTTGATACAGGGGGTGAACACTGAAGCTTTCTTT
once TRBJ1-6 15 - TRBV10-2 CASSEVAGYNSPLHF TGCGCCAGCAGTGAAGTTGCAGGGTATAATTCACCCCTCCACTTT
- TRBJ1-2 14 - TRBV4-2 CASSPGNTDYGYTF TGTGCCAGCAGCCCAGGGAACACCGACTATGGCTACACCTTC
- TRBJ2-7 14 - TRBV11-2 CASSLVAGIYEQYF TGTGCCAGCAGCTTAGTGGCAGGAATCTACGAGCAGTACTTC
- TRBJ2-1 14 TRBD1 TRBV6-1 CASSEAATGVEQFF TGTGCCAGCAGTGAAGCGGCGACAGGGGTTGAGCAGTTCTTC
- TRBJ2-1 14 TRBD1 TRBV5-1 CASSTQGATNEQFF TGCGCCAGCAGCACCCAGGGGGCTACGAATGAGCAGTTCTTC
- TRBJ1-1 15 - TRBV5-1 CASSLEGRDNTEAFF TGCGCCAGCAGCTTGGAGGGCAGGGATAACACTGAAGCTTTCTTT
- TRBJ2-7 13 TRBD1 TRBV2 CASRPDRQDEQYF TGTGCCAGCAGACCGGACAGGCAGGACGAGCAGTACTTC
- TRBJ2-1 15 TRBD2 TRBV9 CASSVVGGVENEQFF TGTGCCAGCAGCGTAGTCGGGGGGGTTGAGAATGAGCAGTTCTTC
- TRBJ2-7 11 - TRBV6-5 CASRSGNEQYF TGTGCCAGCAGATCAGGGAACGAGCAGTACTTC
- TRBJ1-2 13 - TRBV5-8 CASRPEWGSGYTF TGTGCCAGCAGGCCCGAGTGGGGTAGTGGCTACACCTTC
- TRBJ2-7 13 - TRBV9 CASSVDRIGEQYF TGTGCCAGCAGCGTAGACAGGATCGGCGAGCAGTACTTC
- TRBJ2-2 13 - TRBV28 CASRFANTGELFF TGTGCCAGCAGATTCGCGAACACCGGGGAGCTGTTTTTT
- TRBJ1-1 12 - TRBV5-1 CASREGNTEAFF TGCGCCAGCAGGGAGGGGAACACTGAAGCTTTCTTT
few TRBJ1-6 15 TRBD1 TRBV7-2 CASSPRTGTVAPLHF TGTGCCAGCAGCCCACGGACAGGGACTGTCGCACCCCTCCACTTT
few TRBJ2-7 13 - TRBV15 CATSSRRGNEQYF TGTGCCACCAGCTCACGTCGGGGGAACGAGCAGTACTTC
- TRBJ2-7 14 TRBD1 TRBV6-5 CASKLTGVTYEQYF TGTGCCAGCAAGCTGACAGGGGTAACCTACGAGCAGTACTTC
- TRBJ1-6 14 - TRBV7-2 CASSGRARASPLHF TGTGCCAGCAGCGGCCGGGCCAGGGCCTCACCCCTCCACTTT
- TRBJ1-1 13 TRBD1 TRBV29-1 CSVKQGGSSEAFF TGCAGCGTTAAACAGGGGGGAAGTAGTGAAGCTTTCTTT
once TRBJ2-3 15 - TRBV10-3 CAISGGTTTKDTQYF TGTGCCATCAGTGGCGGGACAACAACAAAAGATACGCAGTATTTT
- TRBJ2-7 13 - TRBV11-2 CASSLDNSYEQYF TGTGCCAGCAGCTTAGATAACAGTTACGAGCAGTACTTC
once TRBJ1-6 15 - TRBV6-1 CASSERRLEISPLHF TGTGCCAGCAGTGAACGGAGGCTGGAGATTTCACCCCTCCACTTT
once TRBJ1-1 15 TRBD1 TRBV5-1 CASSPGTGGFTEAFF TGCGCCAGCAGCCCCGGGACAGGGGGCTTCACTGAAGCTTTCTTT
- TRBJ1-1 16 TRBD1 TRBV18 CASSRRTGAMNTEAFF TGTGCCAGCTCACGGCGGACAGGGGCCATGAACACTGAAGCTTTCTTT
- TRBJ1-5 15 TRBD1 TRBV5-1 CASSPTGREDQPQHF TGCGCCAGCAGCCCGACAGGGAGAGAAGATCAGCCCCAGCATTTT
- TRBJ2-7 15 TRBD1 TRBV6-1 CASDNRDRGYYEQYF TGTGCCAGCGACAACCGGGACAGGGGTTACTACGAGCAGTACTTC
- TRBJ2-3 15 - TRBV5-1 CASSLGQGFTDTQYF TGCGCCAGCAGCTTGGGGCAGGGTTTCACAGATACGCAGTATTTT
- TRBJ2-5 13 - TRBV11-1 CASSLGGQETQYF TGTGCCAGCAGCTTAGGAGGGCAAGAGACCCAGTACTTC
- TRBJ1-2 14 TRBD1 TRBV19 CASSSGQAHYGYTF TGTGCCAGTAGTAGTGGACAGGCCCACTATGGCTACACCTTC